The 22 T cell receptor beta chains in this list originate from one sample, sequenced in a study of cytotoxic CD8 clonotypes in ibrutinib-treated CLL. Some clones are missing from TCRdb's copy, which holds only in-frame ones; the method was immunoSEQ multiplex PCR. The sample yields 150,000 or so clones, roughly 77% seen once. The sample in question was PBMCs, obtained after 12 months of ibrutinib treatment. The origin of the receptors is a human donor with chronic lymphocytic leukemia.

The chain is built from TRBV5-6 and TRBJ2-7; D gene uncertain. Trimming shortened V by 5 bases and J by 6 bases, and 9 bases separated the two germline ends. CDR1 is SGHDT, CDR2 YYEEEE, per germline. The CDR3 runs to 11 residues. CDR3: CASSLLGEQYF. CDR3 DNA sequence: TGTGCCAGCAGTTTACTGGGCGAGCAGTACTTC.

The V gene is TRBV19, the J gene TRBJ2-5; D gene uncertain. V was trimmed by 1 base and J by 5 bases, leaving 11 bases between them. This CDR3 has 14 residues. The germline V gene encodes CDR1 LNHDA and CDR2 SQIVND (reference sequence). CDR3: CASSIGTLGETQYF. The CDR3, as DNA: TGTGCCAGTAGTATAGGAACCCTCGGGGAGACCCAGTACTTC.

The chain uses TRBV21-1 and TRBJ2-7; TRBD1, the D gene given by the table, was not confirmed from the DNA. TRBV21-1 is deemed a pseudogene. The CDR3 runs 14 residues. The CDR3 loop reads CASSLQGFTYEQYF. The CDR3 DNA sequence: TGTGCCAGCAGCCTACAGGGTTTCACCTACGAGCAGTACTTC.

V usage is TRBV29-1 and J usage is TRBJ1-2; unclear D gene. Germline CDR1 and CDR2: SQVTM and ANQGSEA. This CDR3 has 9 residues. V lost 3 bases, J lost 6 bases, and 2 bases lay in between. CDR3 region: CSVDDGYTF. The CDR3 DNA sequence: TGCAGCGTTGATGATGGCTACACCTTC.

CDR3 in DNA: TGTGCCAGCAGTGAACGGTTTGACACCGGGGAGCTGTTTTTT. Protein product: CASSERFDTGELFF. The V gene is TRBV2, the J gene TRBJ2-2, with D uncertain. The length of the CDR3 is 14 residues. CDR1 and CDR2 from the germline V gene are SNHLY and FYNNEI. Trimming cost V 2 bases and J 3 bases, with 7 bases left between them.

This sequence joins TRBV10-3 and TRBJ2-5, with D tentatively TRBD1 (7 bases). Trimming took 4 bases from V and 3 from J, leaving 12 bases between them. Per germline, CDR1 ENHRY and CDR2 SYGVKD. The CDR3 consists of 14 residues. The CDR3 DNA reads as TGTGCCATCAGTGCGGCGGGGACAGAAGAGACCCAGTACTTC. This encodes CAISAAGTEETQYF.

This sequence joins TRBV7-3 and TRBJ2-3, with D tentatively TRBD2 (7 bases). The CDR3 totals 16 residues. CDR1 is SGHTA and CDR2 is FQGTGA in the germline V gene. V lost 5 bases and J 2 bases, leaving 17 bases between the germline ends. The CDR3 spells CASSRQGGGITDTQYF. CDR3 DNA sequence: TGTGCCAGCAGCCGTCAAGGGGGAGGGATCACAGATACGCAGTATTTT. Drawing the rest from reference TRBV7-3 and TRBJ2-3, the complete variable domain is GAGVSQTPSNKVTEKGKYVELRCDPISGHTALYWYRQSLGQGPEFLIYFQGTGAADDSGLPNDRFFAVRPEGSVSTLKIQRTERGDSAVYLCASSRQGGGITDTQYFGPGTRLTVL.

The chain couples TRBV9 to TRBJ2-1; 9 nucleotides align to TRBD1. V shed 3 bases, J shed 3 bases, and the junction held 4 bases outside the gene matches. This CDR3 region has 15 residues. Germline V gene sequence: CDR1 SGDLS, CDR2 YYNGEE. CDR3 sequence (DNA): TGTGCCAGCAGCGCGGGACAGGGACTCTACAATGAGCAGTTCTTC. Translated, it gives CASSAGQGLYNEQFF. The entire variable domain, with the rest obtained from reference TRBV9 and TRBJ2-1, is as follows: DSGVTQTPKHLITATGQRVTLRCSPRSGDLSVYWYQQSLDQGLQFLIQYYNGEERAKGNILERFSAQQFPDLHSELNLSSLELGDSALYFCASSAGQGLYNEQFFGPGTRLTVL.

The chain links TRBV10-3 to TRBJ2-3, with 7 bases matching TRBD2. The V gene end was trimmed by 4 bases and the J gene end by 2 bases; junction bases not matched to a gene: 6. CDR1 is ENHRY, CDR2 SYGVKD, per germline. This CDR3 is built from 15 residues. CDR3: CAISGPGGITDTQYF. The DNA for the CDR3 is TGTGCCATCAGTGGGCCCGGGGGGATCACAGATACGCAGTATTTT.

The chain has TRBV6-5 and TRBJ1-2, with no clear D. This CDR3 has 15 amino acids. The V end lost 0 bases, the J end lost 5 bases, and 13 bases lay between the germline ends. The germline V gene has CDR1 MNHEY and CDR2 SVGAGI. CDR3 region: CASSYSRVGPYGYTF. The CDR3 coding sequence is TGTGCCAGCAGTTACTCGAGAGTAGGGCCTTATGGCTACACCTTC.

The chain is built from TRBV5-1 and TRBJ1-1; D is possibly TRBD1 (5 bases). This CDR3 has 14 residues. V was trimmed by 4 bases and J by 1 base, leaving 11 bases between them. The germline gives CDR1 SGHRS, CDR2 YFSETQ. The CDR3 DNA follows: TGCGCCAGCAGCCCCGGGACGGGGAACACTGAAGCTTTCTTT. Amino acid sequence: CASSPGTGNTEAFF.

The chain recombines TRBV5-1 with TRBJ2-1; D gene unclear. CDR3 length: 11 residues. With 2 bases removed from V and 8 bases from J, the gap between germline ends came to 5 bases. Germline CDR1 is SGHRS and CDR2 is YFSETQ. CDR3 in amino acids: CASSFGHEQFF. CDR3 nucleotide sequence: TGCGCCAGCAGCTTCGGGCATGAGCAGTTCTTC.

The chain uses TRBV28 and TRBJ2-1; D tentatively reads TRBD1 or TRBD2 (5 bases each). The CDR3 loop spans 17 amino acids. Deletions cut 3 bases from V and 7 bases from J, with 22 bases between. Germline V CDR1 and CDR2: MDHEN, SYDVKM. The CDR3 nucleotides are TGTGCCAGCAGTTTGTTGGGACGTCGGGACCGACCAAATGAGCAGTTCTTC. Protein sequence: CASSLLGRRDRPNEQFF.

The chain has TRBV28 and TRBJ1-2; D unresolved. This CDR3 is 12 amino acids long. Germline V lookup: CDR1 MDHEN, CDR2 SYDVKM. V lost 4 bases and J 7 bases, leaving 10 bases between the germline ends. CDR3 sequence: CASSSSVGGYTF. The CDR3 DNA sequence: TGTGCCAGCAGTTCGAGCGTCGGTGGCTACACCTTC.

The chain is built from TRBV9 and TRBJ1-6, with TRBD1 matching 7 bases. The germline gives CDR1 SGDLS, CDR2 YYNGEE. After removal of 3 bases from V and 12 bases from J, the junction contained 15 bases not matched to a gene. This CDR3 is built from 16 residues. In nucleotides, the CDR3 is TGTGCCAGCAGCGCAGGGGGGGACGGCAGTACGGGACCCCTCCACTTT. Amino acid sequence: CASSAGGDGSTGPLHF.

The V and J genes are TRBV19 and TRBJ2-1; 14 bases agree with TRBD2. CDR3 length: 17 amino acids. Germline CDR1 is LNHDA and CDR2 is SQIVND (reference sequence). The J segment lost 5 bases and the V segment lost 5 bases, leaving 8 bases of the junction unmatched. The CDR3, as DNA: TGTGCCAGTAGTCCCGGACTAGCGGGAGGACACCACAATGAGCAGTTCTTC. Protein product: CASSPGLAGGHHNEQFF.

The V and J genes are TRBV7-9 and TRBJ2-5; D perhaps matches TRBD1 (8 bases). Trimming pared 5 bases from V and 5 bases from J, leaving 15 bases between. This CDR3 contains 14 residues. The germline CDR1 and CDR2 sequences are SEHNR and FQNEAQ (reference sequence). The CDR3 DNA sequence: TGTGCCAGCAGCCCAGGACAGGGAGGGGAGACCCAGTACTTC. It encodes CASSPGQGGETQYF.

This chain joins TRBV30 and TRBJ1-5; TRBD1 matches 7 bases. The V gene's germline CDR1 is GTSNPN and CDR2 SVGIG (reference sequence). With V trimmed by 5 bases and J by 5 bases, 6 bases remained unmatched. The CDR3 length is 13 residues. In nucleotides, the CDR3 is TGTGCCTGGGGTGAAACAGGGGATCAGCCCCAGCATTTT. Its translation is CAWGETGDQPQHF. The variable domain in full, with the rest retrieved from reference TRBV30 and TRBJ1-5, is SQTIHQWPATLVQPVGSPLSLECTVEGTSNPNLYWYRQAAGRGLQLLFYSVGIGQISSEVPQNLSASRPQDRQFILSSKKLLLSDSGFYLCAWGETGDQPQHFGDGTRLSIL.

This clone appeared once. The chain uses TRBV5-1 and TRBJ2-7; 9 nucleotides match TRBD1. In germline, CDR1 is SGHRS, CDR2 YFSETQ. Unmatched junction bases numbered 5, after V lost 1 base and J lost 0 bases. The CDR3 runs to 16 residues. CDR3 residues: CASSLLGQGSSYEQYF. CDR3 sequence (DNA): TGCGCCAGCAGCTTGCTCGGACAGGGGAGCTCCTACGAGCAGTACTTC. Full variable domain (rest looked up from reference TRBV5-1 and TRBJ2-7): KAGVTQTPRYLIKTRGQQVTLSCSPISGHRSVSWYQQTPGQGLQFLFEYFSETQRNKGNFPGRFSGRQFSNSRSEMNVSTLELGDSALYLCASSLLGQGSSYEQYFGPGTRLTVT.

This chain uses TRBV30 with TRBJ1-3; a weak D match, TRBD1 (6 bases). Trimming left V 0 bases short and J 1 base short, with 10 bases between. This CDR3 is 15 amino acids long. Germline V gives CDR1 GTSNPN, CDR2 SVGIG (reference sequence). The CDR3 reads CAWSVGGLSGNTIYF. The CDR3 nucleotides read TGTGCCTGGAGTGTAGGGGGGCTGTCTGGAAACACCATATATTTT.

The chain is built from TRBV28 and TRBJ2-7, with D unresolved. The germline gives CDR1 MDHEN, CDR2 SYDVKM. V was shortened by 4 bases and J by 0 bases, with 16 bases between the two germline ends. This CDR3 is 16 amino acids long. The CDR3 nucleotides read TGTGCCAGCAGTTCCCCGACGGCTTCGAGCTCCTACGAGCAGTACTTC. The encoded protein is CASSSPTASSSYEQYF.

The V call is TRBV7-2, the J call TRBJ2-3; D not certain. The CDR3 is made up of 14 amino acids. V lost 4 bases and J 2 bases, leaving 10 bases between the germline ends. Per the germline V gene, CDR1 is SGHTA and CDR2 is FQGNSA. The CDR3 spells CASSSRRFTDTQYF. In nucleotides, the CDR3 is TGTGCCAGCAGCTCTCGTAGGTTCACAGATACGCAGTATTTT. Combining the CDR3 with reference TRBV7-2 and TRBJ2-3 gives the whole variable domain GAGVSQSPSNKVTEKGKDVELRCDPISGHTALYWYRQSLGQGLEFLIYFQGNSAPDKSGLPSDRFSAERTGGSVSTLTIQRTQQEDSAVYLCASSSRRFTDTQYFGPGTRLTVL.